This is a list of T cell receptor beta chains from one sample in a study of blood T cell repertoires in COVID-19. TCRdb's table, derived via immunoSEQ multiplex PCR, lists solely in-frame clones and lacks some. Of around 90,000 clones in the sample, approximately 86% were seen once. The specimen sequenced was peripheral blood. These receptor sequences come from a male donor with acute or convalescent COVID-19. CDR3s include the opening cysteine and the closing phenylalanine or tryptophan. A D gene is named only where the DNA matches it firmly. The size of a clone is reported for some rows only, either as once, few or many, or as a class for expanded clones.

size	D	V	J	length	DNA	CDR3
.	TRBD1	TRBV7-2	TRBJ1-6	17	TGTGCCAGCAGCTTTTCTGGGACAGGGTCCTATAATTCACCCCTCCACTTT	CASSFSGTGSYNSPLHF
.	.	TRBV30	TRBJ1-3	13	TGTGCCTGGAGTGTAAACCGCGGGGACACCATATATTTT	CAWSVNRGDTIYF
.	.	TRBV3-1/TRBV3-2	TRBJ1-1	14	TGTGCCAGCAGCCAGGACAGCAGGAACACTGAAGCTTTCTTT	CASSQDSRNTEAFF
once	TRBD1	TRBV18	TRBJ1-4	17	TGTGCCAGCTCACCTAGACAGGGGGCTTTCCCTAATGAAAAACTGTTTTTT	CASSPRQGAFPNEKLFF
.	.	TRBV7-3	TRBJ2-7	14	TGTGCCAGCAGCTCCCGGGACTCCCCCTACGAGCAGTACTTC	CASSSRDSPYEQYF
once	.	TRBV5-6	TRBJ1-3	15	TGTGCCAGCAGCTTACCAGGGGACGGTGGAAACACCATATATTTT	CASSLPGDGGNTIYF
.	TRBD2	TRBV14	TRBJ2-1	14	TGTGCCAGCAGCCCCCTGGGACTAGCGAATGAGCAGTTCTTC	CASSPLGLANEQFF
.	TRBD1	TRBV5-1	TRBJ1-2	14	TGCGCCAGCAGCCTATCCGGGACAGAATATGGCTACACCTTC	CASSLSGTEYGYTF
.	.	TRBV5-4	TRBJ1-5	14	TGTGCCAGCAGCTTGTTCGGGGAGAAACAGCCCCAGCATTTT	CASSLFGEKQPQHF
.	TRBD1	TRBV19	TRBJ1-6	15	TGTGCCAGTAGTATAGGGACAGGGGGAAATTCACCCCTCCACTTT	CASSIGTGGNSPLHF
.	TRBD1	TRBV4-2	TRBJ2-7	13	TGTGCCAGCAGCCTTGGACAGGGGGACGAGCAGTACTTC	CASSLGQGDEQYF
.	TRBD2	TRBV28	TRBJ2-1	16	TGTGCCAGCAGCCCTGCCCGGGGTAGCGGGGGATCGAGGCAGTTCTTC	CASSPARGSGGSRQFF
.	.	TRBV19	TRBJ1-2	14	TGTGCCAGTAGACTTATCAGGGGAGAAGGTGGCTACACCTTC	CASRLIRGEGGYTF
.	.	TRBV7-9	TRBJ1-6	18	TGTGCCAGCAGCTTAGGCCACTTTGGGAGGCAGGATAATTCACCCCTCCACTTT	CASSLGHFGRQDNSPLHF
medium-sized	.	TRBV6-6	TRBJ1-2	11	TGTGCCAGCAGTAGTCCGGAGGGCTACACCTTC	CASSSPEGYTF
few	.	TRBV27	TRBJ1-5	13	TGTGCCAGCAGTTTATCGGTGAGTCAGCCCCAGCATTTT	CASSLSVSQPQHF
once	TRBD1	TRBV10-3	TRBJ2-5	12	TGTGCCACCGCTGAACAGGGGGAGACCCAGTACTTC	CATAEQGETQYF
few	.	TRBV4-2	TRBJ1-2	12	TGTGCCAGCAGCCAAGACAGCTATGGCTACACCTTC	CASSQDSYGYTF
few	.	TRBV7-9	TRBJ1-1	16	TGTGCCAGCAGCTTAGTGGCAGGGATGATGAACACTGAAGCTTTCTTT	CASSLVAGMMNTEAFF
.	TRBD2	TRBV5-1	TRBJ2-5	15	TGCGCCAGCAGCCGGGGTAGCGGGAACCAAGAGACCCAGTACTTC	CASSRGSGNQETQYF
.	.	TRBV4-2	TRBJ1-6	14	TGTGCCAGCAGCCAAGGCCAGGAGGGTTCACCCCTCCACTTT	CASSQGQEGSPLHF
.	.	TRBV20-1	TRBJ1-1	11	TGCAGTGCTAGAGTGGCAGGGCTCGCTTTCTTT	CSARVAGLAFF
.	TRBD1	TRBV5-5	TRBJ1-1	15	TGTGCCAGCAGATTGGACAGGGGAGGAGGCACTGAAGCTTTCTTT	CASRLDRGGGTEAFF
.	.	TRBV6-5	TRBJ2-3	16	TGTGCCAGCAGTTACTCTATACCTACTAGCACAGATACGCAGTATTTT	CASSYSIPTSTDTQYF
.	TRBD2	TRBV6-2/TRBV6-3	TRBJ2-1	15	TGTGCCAGCAGCCCGTCGGGGGGGATCTACAATGAGCAGTTCTTC	CASSPSGGIYNEQFF
.	TRBD1	TRBV7-2	TRBJ1-2	12	TGTGCCAGCAGCATCGGACAGGGAGGCTACACCTTC	CASSIGQGGYTF
.	TRBD2	TRBV14	TRBJ2-1	15	TGTGCCAGCAGCCGCGCGGGGGGGCTGTGGAATGAGCAGTTCTTC	CASSRAGGLWNEQFF
.	TRBD1	TRBV28	TRBJ1-2	14	TGTGCCAGCAACCCAGGGGGTTCAGGCTATGGCTACACCTTC	CASNPGGSGYGYTF
.	TRBD1	TRBV19	TRBJ1-5	16	TGTGCCAGTAGTAAGGACAGGGGGAATAGCAATCAGCCCCAGCATTTT	CASSKDRGNSNQPQHF
.	.	TRBV3-1/TRBV3-2	TRBJ2-2	12	TGTGCCAGCCGGGGGAAAACCGGGGAGCTGTTTTTT	CASRGKTGELFF
.	.	TRBV5-1	TRBJ2-3	16	TGCGCCAGCAGCTTGGTGGGGGGGCAGGGCACAGATACGCAGTATTTT	CASSLVGGQGTDTQYF
.	TRBD2	TRBV5-1	TRBJ2-7	16	TGCGCCAGCAGCTTGGCAGCTAGCGGGGACCCCTACGAGCAGTACTTC	CASSLAASGDPYEQYF
.	TRBD1	TRBV9	TRBJ2-6	17	TGTGCCAGCATGAGGATCCCCGGGACAGCTGGGGCCAACGTCCTGACTTTC	CASMRIPGTAGANVLTF
.	TRBD1	TRBV9	TRBJ1-1	16	TGTGCCAGCAGCGTAGAGGGTACAGGGGCGAACACTGAAGCTTTCTTT	CASSVEGTGANTEAFF
.	.	TRBV1	TRBJ2-2	21	TGCACCAGCAGCCAAGGAGGACAGGGGGTGTTGCCCAACGCGAACACCGGGGAGCTGTTTTTT	CTSSQGGQGVLPNANTGELFF
.	.	TRBV30	TRBJ2-5	14	TGTGCCTGGAGTGTAAAGGGGCCTCGAGAGACCCAGTACTTC	CAWSVKGPRETQYF
.	.	TRBV21-1	TRBJ2-1	10	TGTGCCTACCGACGGGATGAGCAGTTCTTC	CAYRRDEQFF
.	TRBD1	TRBV7-8	TRBJ2-2	16	TGTGCCAGCAGGTCGGGACAGCTCGCGAACACCGGGGAGCTGTTTTTT	CASRSGQLANTGELFF
once	.	TRBV7-9	TRBJ2-3	13	TGTGCCAGCAGCTTAGTAGGGGGAGATACGCAGTATTTT	CASSLVGGDTQYF
.	TRBD1	TRBV15	TRBJ1-2	15	TGTGCCACCAGCAGAGATCAGGACAGGGCCTATGGCTACACCTTC	CATSRDQDRAYGYTF
.	.	TRBV7-2	TRBJ1-6	15	TGTGCCAGCAGCCCAAGTGCAGGGGTGGGTTCACCCCTCCACTTT	CASSPSAGVGSPLHF
.	.	TRBV10-3	TRBJ1-3	13	TGTGCCATCAGTGTTAACAGAGGAAACACCATATATTTT	CAISVNRGNTIYF
.	.	TRBV28	TRBJ2-7	13	TGTGCCAGCAGTCCTATTCTTACCTACGAGCAGTACTTC	CASSPILTYEQYF
.	.	TRBV3-1/TRBV3-2	TRBJ2-6	16	TGTGCCAGCAGCCTCCGGGGAGGACCCGGGGCCAACGTCCTGACTTTC	CASSLRGGPGANVLTF
.	TRBD1	TRBV7-9	TRBJ1-2	16	TGTGCCAGCAGCCCGCGACAGGGCCCCAGGGACTATGGCTACACCTTC	CASSPRQGPRDYGYTF
.	TRBD1	TRBV7-3	TRBJ2-7	15	TGTGCCAGCAGCGCCACGGGACAGGGGTTTCACGAGCAGTACTTC	CASSATGQGFHEQYF
.	TRBD1	TRBV7-9	TRBJ1-4	15	TGTGCCAGCAGACCTTCAGGGGGTTATATTGAAAAACTGTTTTTT	CASRPSGGYIEKLFF
.	.	TRBV29-1	TRBJ2-5	12	TGCAGCGTTGCAGTCAATCAAGAGACCCAGTACTTC	CSVAVNQETQYF
.	TRBD2	TRBV27	TRBJ2-2	17	TGTGCCAGCAGTCCCCCAGGGACTAGCGGGGGGGCCGGGGAGCTGTTTTTT	CASSPPGTSGGAGELFF
.	TRBD1	TRBV5-1	TRBJ1-6	15	TGCGCCAGCAGCTTACGGGACAGGGATAATTCACCCCTCCACTTT	CASSLRDRDNSPLHF
.	TRBD1	TRBV6-6	TRBJ2-5	14	TGTGCCAGCAGCCGGGACAGAGTTCAAGAGACCCAGTACTTC	CASSRDRVQETQYF
.	.	TRBV6-5	TRBJ2-2	13	TGTGCCACCGGACAGCTGAACACCGGGGAGCTGTTTTTT	CATGQLNTGELFF